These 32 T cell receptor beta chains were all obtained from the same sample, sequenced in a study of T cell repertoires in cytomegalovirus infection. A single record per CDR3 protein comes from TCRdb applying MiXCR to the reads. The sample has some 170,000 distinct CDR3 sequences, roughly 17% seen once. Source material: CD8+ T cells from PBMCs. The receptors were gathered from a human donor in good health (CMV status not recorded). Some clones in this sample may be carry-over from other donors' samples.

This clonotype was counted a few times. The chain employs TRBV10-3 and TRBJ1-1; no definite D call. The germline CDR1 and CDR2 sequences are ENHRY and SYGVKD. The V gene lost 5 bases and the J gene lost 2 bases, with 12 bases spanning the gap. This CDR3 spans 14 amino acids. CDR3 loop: CAISTVTLNTEAFF. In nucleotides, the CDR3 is TGTGCCATCAGTACTGTGACACTCAACACTGAAGCTTTCTTT.

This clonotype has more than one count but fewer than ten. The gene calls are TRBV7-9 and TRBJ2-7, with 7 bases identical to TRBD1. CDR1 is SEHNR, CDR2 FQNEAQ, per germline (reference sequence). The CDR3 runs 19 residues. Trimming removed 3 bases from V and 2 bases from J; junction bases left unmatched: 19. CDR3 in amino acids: CASSFPITSRTGETYEQYF. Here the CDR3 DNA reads TGTGCCAGCAGCTTCCCCATAACCTCTCGGACAGGAGAAACCTACGAGCAGTACTTC. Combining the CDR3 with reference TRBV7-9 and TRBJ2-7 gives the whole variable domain DTGVSQNPRHKITKRGQNVTFRCDPISEHNRLYWYRQTLGQGPEFLTYFQNEAQLEKSRLLSDRFSAERPKGSFSTLEIQRTEQGDSAMYLCASSFPITSRTGETYEQYFGPGTRLTVT.

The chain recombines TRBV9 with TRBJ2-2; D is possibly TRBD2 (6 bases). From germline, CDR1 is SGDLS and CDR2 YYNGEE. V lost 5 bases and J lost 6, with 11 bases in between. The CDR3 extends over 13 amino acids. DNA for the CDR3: TGTGCCAGCAGTGGGGACTTCTCCGGGGAGCTGTTTTTT. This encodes CASSGDFSGELFF. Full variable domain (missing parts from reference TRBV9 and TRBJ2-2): DSGVTQTPKHLITATGQRVTLRCSPRSGDLSVYWYQQSLDQGLQFLIQYYNGEERAKGNILERFSAQQFPDLHSELNLSSLELGDSALYFCASSGDFSGELFFGEGSRLTVL.

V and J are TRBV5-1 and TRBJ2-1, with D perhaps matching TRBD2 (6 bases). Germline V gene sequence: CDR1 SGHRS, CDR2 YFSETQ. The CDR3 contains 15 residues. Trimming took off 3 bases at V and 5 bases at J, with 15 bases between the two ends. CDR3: CASSSARGGHNEQFF. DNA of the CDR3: TGCGCCAGCAGCTCAGCGCGGGGAGGCCACAATGAGCAGTTCTTC.

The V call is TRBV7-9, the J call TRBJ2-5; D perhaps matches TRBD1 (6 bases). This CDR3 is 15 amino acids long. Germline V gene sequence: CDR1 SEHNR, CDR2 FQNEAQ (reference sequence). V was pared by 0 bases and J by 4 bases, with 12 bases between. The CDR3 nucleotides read TGTGCCAGCAGCTTAGCCCAGGGGTTCCTAGAGACCCAGTACTTC. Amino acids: CASSLAQGFLETQYF.

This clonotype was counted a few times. The CDR3 nucleotides read TGTGCCAGCAGCCCGGGACACATGAACACTGAAGCTTTCTTT. It encodes CASSPGHMNTEAFF. The chain couples TRBV7-8 to TRBJ1-1; weak D call: TRBD1 (6 bases). Germline V gene sequence: CDR1 SGHVS, CDR2 FQNEAQ. This CDR3 is 14 amino acids long. V lost 5 bases, J lost 0 bases, and 10 bases lay in between.

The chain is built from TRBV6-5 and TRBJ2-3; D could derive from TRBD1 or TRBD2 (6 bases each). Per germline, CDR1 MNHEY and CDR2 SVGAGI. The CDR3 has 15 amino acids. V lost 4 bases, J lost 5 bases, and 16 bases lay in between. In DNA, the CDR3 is TGTGCCAGCAGTTCTTCATGGGGGGCCGGAGATACGCAGTATTTT. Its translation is CASSSSWGAGDTQYF.

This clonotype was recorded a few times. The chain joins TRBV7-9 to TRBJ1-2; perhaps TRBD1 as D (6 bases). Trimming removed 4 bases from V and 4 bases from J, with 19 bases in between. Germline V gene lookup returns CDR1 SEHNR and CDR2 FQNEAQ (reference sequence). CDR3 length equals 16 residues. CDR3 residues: CASSSKVWDTTYGYTF. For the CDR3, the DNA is TGTGCCAGCAGCTCCAAGGTTTGGGACACGACCTATGGCTACACCTTC. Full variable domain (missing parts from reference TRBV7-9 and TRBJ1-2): DTGVSQNPRHKITKRGQNVTFRCDPISEHNRLYWYRQTLGQGPEFLTYFQNEAQLEKSRLLSDRFSAERPKGSFSTLEIQRTEQGDSAMYLCASSSKVWDTTYGYTFGSGTRLTVV.

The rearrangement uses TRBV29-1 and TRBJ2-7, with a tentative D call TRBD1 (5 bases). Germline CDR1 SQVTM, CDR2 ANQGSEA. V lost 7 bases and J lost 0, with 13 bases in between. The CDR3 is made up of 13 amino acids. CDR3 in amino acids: CSAETESSYEQYF. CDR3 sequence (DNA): TGCAGCGCCGAGACAGAGAGCTCCTACGAGCAGTACTTC.

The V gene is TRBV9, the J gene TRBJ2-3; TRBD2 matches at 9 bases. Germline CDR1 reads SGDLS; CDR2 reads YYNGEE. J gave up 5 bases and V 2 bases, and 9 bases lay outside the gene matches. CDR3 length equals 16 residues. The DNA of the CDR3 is TGTGCCAGCAGCGTCCCGTCCAGCGGGGGGCAAGATACGCAGTATTTT. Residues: CASSVPSSGGQDTQYF.

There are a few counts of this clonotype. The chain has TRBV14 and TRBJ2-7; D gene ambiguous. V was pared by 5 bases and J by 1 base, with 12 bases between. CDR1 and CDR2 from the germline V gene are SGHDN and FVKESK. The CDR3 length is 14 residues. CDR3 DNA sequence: TGTGCCAGCAGCTATATGGGAACATCCTACGAGCAGTACTTC. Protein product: CASSYMGTSYEQYF.

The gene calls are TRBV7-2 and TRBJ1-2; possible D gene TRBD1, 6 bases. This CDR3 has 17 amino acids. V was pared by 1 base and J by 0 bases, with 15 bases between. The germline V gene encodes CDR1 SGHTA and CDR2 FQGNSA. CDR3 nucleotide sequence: TGTGCCAGCAGCTTAGTCAGGGGCGTAACACCTAACTATGGCTACACCTTC. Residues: CASSLVRGVTPNYGYTF. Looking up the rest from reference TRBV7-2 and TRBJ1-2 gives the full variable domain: GAGVSQSPSNKVTEKGKDVELRCDPISGHTALYWYRQSLGQGLEFLIYFQGNSAPDKSGLPSDRFSAERTGGSVSTLTIQRTQQEDSAVYLCASSLVRGVTPNYGYTFGSGTRLTVV.

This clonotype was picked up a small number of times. The CDR3 loop is CASSFASGSDEQFF. The CDR3, as DNA: TGTGCCAGCAGTTTCGCTAGCGGGAGCGATGAGCAGTTCTTC. V and J are TRBV27 and TRBJ2-1; 10 bases agree with TRBD2. There are 14 residues in the CDR3. V lost 3 bases to trimming and J lost 8 bases; unmatched junction nucleotides: 4. Germline V CDR1 and CDR2: MNHEY, SMNVEV (reference sequence).

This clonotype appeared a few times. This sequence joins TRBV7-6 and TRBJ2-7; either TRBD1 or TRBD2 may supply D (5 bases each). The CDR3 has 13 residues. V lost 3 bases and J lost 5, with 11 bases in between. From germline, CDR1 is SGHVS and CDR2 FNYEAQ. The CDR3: CASSFGGSNEQYF. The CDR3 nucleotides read TGTGCCAGCAGCTTTGGGGGATCCAACGAGCAGTACTTC.

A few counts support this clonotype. The CDR3 spells CASSSDRGLYEQYF. CDR3 sequence (DNA): TGTGCCAGCAGCTCCGACAGGGGGCTCTACGAGCAGTACTTC. The J gene is TRBJ2-7, the V gene TRBV7-6, with 10 nucleotides matching TRBD1. This CDR3 has 14 residues. The J segment lost 3 bases and the V segment lost 4 bases, leaving 3 bases of the junction unmatched. Germline loops: CDR1 SGHVS, CDR2 FNYEAQ.

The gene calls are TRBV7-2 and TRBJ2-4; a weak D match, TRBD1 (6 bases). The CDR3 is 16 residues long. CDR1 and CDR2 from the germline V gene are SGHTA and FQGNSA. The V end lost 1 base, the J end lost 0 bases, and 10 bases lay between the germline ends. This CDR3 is CASSLGTALAKNIQYF. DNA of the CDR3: TGTGCCAGCAGCTTAGGGACAGCGCTAGCCAAAAACATTCAGTACTTC.

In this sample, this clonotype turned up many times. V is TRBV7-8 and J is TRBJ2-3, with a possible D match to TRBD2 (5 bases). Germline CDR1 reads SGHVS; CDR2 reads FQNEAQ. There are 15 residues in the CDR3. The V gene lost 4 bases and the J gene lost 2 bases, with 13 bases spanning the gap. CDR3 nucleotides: TGTGCCAGCAGCTCCTCCGGGGAGCCCACAGATACGCAGTATTTT. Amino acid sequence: CASSSSGEPTDTQYF.

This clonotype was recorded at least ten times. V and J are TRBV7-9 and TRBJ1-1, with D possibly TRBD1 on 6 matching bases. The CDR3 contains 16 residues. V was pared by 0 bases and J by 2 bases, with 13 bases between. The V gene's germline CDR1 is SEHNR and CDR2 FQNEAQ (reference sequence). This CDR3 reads CASSLASGHTNTEAFF. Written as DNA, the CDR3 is TGTGCCAGCAGCTTAGCATCGGGACACACTAACACTGAAGCTTTCTTT.

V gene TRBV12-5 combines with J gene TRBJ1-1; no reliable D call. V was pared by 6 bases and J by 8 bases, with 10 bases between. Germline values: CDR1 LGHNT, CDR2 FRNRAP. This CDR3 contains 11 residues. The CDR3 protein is CASGPGSEAFF. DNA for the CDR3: TGTGCTAGTGGACCGGGCTCAGAAGCTTTCTTT.

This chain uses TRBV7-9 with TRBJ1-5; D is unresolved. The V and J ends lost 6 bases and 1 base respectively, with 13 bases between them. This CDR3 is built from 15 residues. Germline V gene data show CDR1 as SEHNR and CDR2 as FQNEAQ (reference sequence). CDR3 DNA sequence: TGTGCCAGCAGTTCTGACTTGGAAAGCAATCAGCCCCAGCATTTT. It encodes CASSSDLESNQPQHF.

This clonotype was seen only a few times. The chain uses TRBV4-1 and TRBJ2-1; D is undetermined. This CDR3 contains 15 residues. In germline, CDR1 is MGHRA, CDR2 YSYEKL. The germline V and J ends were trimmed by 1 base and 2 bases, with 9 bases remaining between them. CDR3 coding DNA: TGCGCCAGCAGCCAAGGGAGAGATGCCTACAATGAGCAGTTCTTC. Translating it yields CASSQGRDAYNEQFF.

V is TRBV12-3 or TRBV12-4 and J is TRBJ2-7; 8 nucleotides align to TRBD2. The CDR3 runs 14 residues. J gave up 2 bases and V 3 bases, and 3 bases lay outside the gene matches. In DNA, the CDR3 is TGTGCCAGCAGTTTTGGAGCGGGGGCCTACGAGCAGTACTTC. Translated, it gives CASSFGAGAYEQYF.

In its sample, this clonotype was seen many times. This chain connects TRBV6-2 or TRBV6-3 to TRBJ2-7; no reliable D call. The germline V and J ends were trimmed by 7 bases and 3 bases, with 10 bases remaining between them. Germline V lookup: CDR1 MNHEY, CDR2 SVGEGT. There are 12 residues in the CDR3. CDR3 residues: CASTPGYYEQYF. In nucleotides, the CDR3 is TGTGCCAGCACCCCAGGCTACTACGAGCAGTACTTC.

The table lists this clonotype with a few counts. CDR3 DNA sequence: TGTGCCAGCAGCCCACCGTGGGGGGGCCGGAATTCACCCCTCCACTTT. Translation: CASSPPWGGRNSPLHF. The chain couples TRBV11-2 to TRBJ1-6, with D perhaps matching TRBD1 (6 bases). The V gene lost 5 bases and the J gene lost 7 bases, with 18 bases spanning the gap. Germline CDR1 SGHAT, CDR2 FQNNGV. The CDR3 totals 16 residues.

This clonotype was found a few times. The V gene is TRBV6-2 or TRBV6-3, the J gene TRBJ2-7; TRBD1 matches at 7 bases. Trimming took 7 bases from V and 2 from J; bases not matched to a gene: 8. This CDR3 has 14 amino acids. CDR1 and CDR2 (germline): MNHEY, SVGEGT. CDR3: CASTVGTATYEQYF. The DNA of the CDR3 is TGTGCCAGCACGGTTGGGACAGCTACCTACGAGCAGTACTTC.

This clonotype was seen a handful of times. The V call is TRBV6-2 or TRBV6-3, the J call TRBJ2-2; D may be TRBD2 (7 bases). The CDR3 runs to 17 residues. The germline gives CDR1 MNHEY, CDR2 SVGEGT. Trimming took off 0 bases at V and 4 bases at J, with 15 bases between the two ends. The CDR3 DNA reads TGTGCCAGCAGTTACTCGAGGGGGGGGCCTTCCACCGGGGAGCTGTTTTTT. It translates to CASSYSRGGPSTGELFF.

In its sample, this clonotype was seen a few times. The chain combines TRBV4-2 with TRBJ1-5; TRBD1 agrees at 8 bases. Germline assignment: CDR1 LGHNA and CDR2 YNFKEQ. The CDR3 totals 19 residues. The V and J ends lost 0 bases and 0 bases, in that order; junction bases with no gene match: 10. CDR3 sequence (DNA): TGTGCCAGCAGCCAAGATGGAGCGGACAGGGATTATAGCAATCAGCCCCAGCATTTT. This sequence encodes CASSQDGADRDYSNQPQHF.

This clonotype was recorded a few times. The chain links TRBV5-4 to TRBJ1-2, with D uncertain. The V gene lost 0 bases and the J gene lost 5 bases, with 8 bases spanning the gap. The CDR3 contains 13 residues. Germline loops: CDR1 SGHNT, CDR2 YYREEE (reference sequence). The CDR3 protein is CASSLAAVYGYTF. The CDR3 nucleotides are TGTGCCAGCAGCTTGGCGGCAGTTTATGGCTACACCTTC.

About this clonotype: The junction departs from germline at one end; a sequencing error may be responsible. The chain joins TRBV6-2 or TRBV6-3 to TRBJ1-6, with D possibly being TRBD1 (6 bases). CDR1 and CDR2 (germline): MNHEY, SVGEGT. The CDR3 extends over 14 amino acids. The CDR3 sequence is CDSGSGTNYSPLHF. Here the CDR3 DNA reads TGTGACAGCGGTTCCGGGACAAACTATTCACCCCTCCACTTT.

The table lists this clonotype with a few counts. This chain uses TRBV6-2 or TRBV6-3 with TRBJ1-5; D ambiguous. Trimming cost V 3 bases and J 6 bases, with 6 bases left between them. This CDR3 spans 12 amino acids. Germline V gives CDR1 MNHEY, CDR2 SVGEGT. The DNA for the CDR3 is TGTGCCAGCAGTTATGGAGTTCAGCCCCAGCATTTT. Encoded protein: CASSYGVQPQHF.

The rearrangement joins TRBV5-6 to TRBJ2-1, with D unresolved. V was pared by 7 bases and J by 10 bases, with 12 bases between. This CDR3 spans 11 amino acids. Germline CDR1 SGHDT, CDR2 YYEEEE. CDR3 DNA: TGTGCCAGCCGAAAATTAATAGAGCAGTTCTTC. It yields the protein CASRKLIEQFF.

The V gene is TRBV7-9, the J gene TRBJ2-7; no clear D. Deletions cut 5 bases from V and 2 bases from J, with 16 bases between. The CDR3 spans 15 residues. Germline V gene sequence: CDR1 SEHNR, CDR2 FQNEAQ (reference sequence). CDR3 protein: CASSPPEIRPYEQYF. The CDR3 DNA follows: TGTGCCAGCAGCCCCCCGGAGATTCGACCCTACGAGCAGTACTTC. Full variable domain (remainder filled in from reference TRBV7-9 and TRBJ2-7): DTGVSQNPRHKITKRGQNVTFRCDPISEHNRLYWYRQTLGQGPEFLTYFQNEAQLEKSRLLSDRFSAERPKGSFSTLEIQRTEQGDSAMYLCASSPPEIRPYEQYFGPGTRLTVT.